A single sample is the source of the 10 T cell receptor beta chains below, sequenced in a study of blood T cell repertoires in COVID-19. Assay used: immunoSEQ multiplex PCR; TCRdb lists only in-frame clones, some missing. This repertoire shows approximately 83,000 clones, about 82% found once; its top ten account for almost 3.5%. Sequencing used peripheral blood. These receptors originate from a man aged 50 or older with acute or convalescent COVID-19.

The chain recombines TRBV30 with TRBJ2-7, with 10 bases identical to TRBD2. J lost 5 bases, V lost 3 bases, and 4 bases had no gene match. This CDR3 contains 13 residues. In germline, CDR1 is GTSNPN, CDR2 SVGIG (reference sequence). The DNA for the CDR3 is TGTGCCTGGAGGTCTAGCGGGAGAGACGAGCAGTACTTC. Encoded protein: CAWRSSGRDEQYF.

Here the CDR3 reads CASTPGGGTDTQYF. In DNA form, the CDR3 reads TGTGCCAGTACCCCGGGGGGGGGCACAGATACGCAGTATTTT. The chain is built from TRBV19 and TRBJ2-3, with 8 bases matching TRBD2. Germline V lookup: CDR1 LNHDA, CDR2 SQIVND (reference sequence). V lost 7 bases, J lost 1 base, and 4 bases stayed unmatched. This CDR3 spans 14 amino acids.

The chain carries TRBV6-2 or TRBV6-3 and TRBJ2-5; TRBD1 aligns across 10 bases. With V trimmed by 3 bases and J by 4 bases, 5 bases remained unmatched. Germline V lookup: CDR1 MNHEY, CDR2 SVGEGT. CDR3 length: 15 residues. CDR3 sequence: CASSYETGGVETQYF. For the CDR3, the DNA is TGTGCCAGCAGTTATGAGACAGGGGGCGTAGAGACCCAGTACTTC.

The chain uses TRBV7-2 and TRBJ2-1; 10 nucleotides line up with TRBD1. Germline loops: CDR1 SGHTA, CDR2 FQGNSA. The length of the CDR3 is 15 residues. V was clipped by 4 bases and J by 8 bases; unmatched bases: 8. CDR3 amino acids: CASSSSGQGYDEQFF. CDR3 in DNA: TGTGCCAGCAGCTCGTCGGGACAGGGGTATGATGAGCAGTTCTTC.

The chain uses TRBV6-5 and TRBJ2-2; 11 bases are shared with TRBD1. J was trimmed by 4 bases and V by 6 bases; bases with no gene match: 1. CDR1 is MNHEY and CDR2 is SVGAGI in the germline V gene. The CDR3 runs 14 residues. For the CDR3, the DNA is TGTGCCAGCAGGGGGACAGGGGGCACCGGGGAGCTGTTTTTT. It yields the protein CASRGTGGTGELFF.

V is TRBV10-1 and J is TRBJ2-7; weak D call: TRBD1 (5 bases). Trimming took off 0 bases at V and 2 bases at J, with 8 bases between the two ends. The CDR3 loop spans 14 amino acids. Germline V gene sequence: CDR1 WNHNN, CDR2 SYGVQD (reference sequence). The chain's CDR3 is CASSESRVPYEQYF. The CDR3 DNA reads TGCGCCAGCAGTGAGTCCAGGGTCCCCTACGAGCAGTACTTC.

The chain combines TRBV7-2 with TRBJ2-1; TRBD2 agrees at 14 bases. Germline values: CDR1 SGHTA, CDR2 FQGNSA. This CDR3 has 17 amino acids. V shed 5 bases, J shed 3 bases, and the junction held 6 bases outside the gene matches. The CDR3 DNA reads TGTGCCAGCAGCCCCGGGACTAGCGGGAGTATCTACAATGAGCAGTTCTTC. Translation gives CASSPGTSGSIYNEQFF.

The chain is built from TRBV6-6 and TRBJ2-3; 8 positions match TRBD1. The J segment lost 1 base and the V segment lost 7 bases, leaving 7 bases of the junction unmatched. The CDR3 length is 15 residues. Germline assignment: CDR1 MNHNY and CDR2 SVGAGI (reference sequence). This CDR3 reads CASKKTGAGTDTQYF. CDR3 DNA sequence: TGTGCCAGCAAAAAGACAGGGGCGGGCACAGATACGCAGTATTTT.

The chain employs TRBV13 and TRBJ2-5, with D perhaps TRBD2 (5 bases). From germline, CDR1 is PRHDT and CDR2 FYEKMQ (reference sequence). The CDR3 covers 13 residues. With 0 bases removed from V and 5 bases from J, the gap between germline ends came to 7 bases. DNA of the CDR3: TGTGCCAGCAGCTTAGGTGCTAGCGAGACCCAGTACTTC. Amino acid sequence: CASSLGASETQYF.

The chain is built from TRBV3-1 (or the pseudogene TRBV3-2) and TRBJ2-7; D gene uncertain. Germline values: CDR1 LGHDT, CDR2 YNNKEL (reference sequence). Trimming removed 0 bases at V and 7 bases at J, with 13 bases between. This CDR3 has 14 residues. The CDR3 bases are TGTGCCAGCAGCCAAGATCCCCAGGTGGATGAGCAGTACTTC. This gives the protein CASSQDPQVDEQYF.